This T cell receptor (beta chain) was sequenced during a study of CD8 T cells in ankylosing spondylitis. CDR3 length: 15 amino acids. Germline V gene sequence: CDR1 SGHVS, CDR2 FQNEAQ. Trimming shortened V by 5 bases and J by 0 bases, and 12 bases separated the two germline ends. In making TCR beta libraries, quantitative 5'-RACE with molecular barcodes was used. One entry per CDR3 protein, called by TCRdb with MiXCR from the 5' RACE reads. The data hold some 140,000 distinct CDR3 sequences, with roughly 8.8% observed a single time. The receptor comes from a male donor with ankylosing spondylitis. Sequenced input: synovial fluid, either unsorted or a sorted T cell fraction (not recorded which). This chain links TRBV7-8 with TRBJ2-3, with D unclear. For the CDR3, the DNA is TGTGCCAGCAGCCAACCTACACGGAGCACAGATACGCAGTATTTT. Protein: CASSQPTRSTDTQYF. Full variable domain (rest looked up from reference TRBV7-8 and TRBJ2-3): GAGVSQSPRYKVAKRGQDVALRCDPISGHVSLFWYQQALGQGPEFLTYFQNEAQLDKSGLPSDRFFAERPEGSVSTLKIQRTQQEDSAVYLCASSQPTRSTDTQYFGPGTRLTVL.